These T cell receptor beta chains were read from a single sample in a study of T-cell memory formation after mild COVID-19. TCRdb recomputed calls from the 5' RACE reads with MiXCR, one row per CDR3 protein. The table lists around 300,000 distinct CDR3 sequences, roughly an eighth of them singletons. The material sequenced was PBMCs or a T cell subset sorted from them (not recorded which). These receptors all stem from a young man who had mild COVID-19 (a few samples of this study predate the infection). Cell type and time point are not known. Each CDR3 is given with its conserved first and last residue. The D gene is left open where the match is weak. Size is stated for part of the rows, as once, few or many counts, or as a class when the clone is expanded.

TRBV7-2	-	many	TRBJ2-5	CASRIPYQETQYF	TGTGCCAGCAGGATACCGTACCAAGAGACCCAGTACTTC
TRBV5-1	-	-	TRBJ2-2	CASSFDRPNTGELFF	TGCGCCAGCAGCTTCGACAGGCCGAACACCGGGGAGCTGTTTTTT
TRBV6-4	-	-	TRBJ1-6	CASSASTGMGSPLHF	TGTGCCAGTTCTGCCTCAACAGGGATGGGTTCACCCCTCCACTTT
TRBV21-1	-	few	TRBJ1-2	CASSKEHPVYGYTF	TGTGCCAGCAGCAAAGAACATCCAGTCTATGGCTACACCTTC
TRBV5-4	TRBD2	-	TRBJ2-3	CASSFTSGDTDTQYF	TGTGCCAGCAGCTTTACTAGCGGGGACACAGATACGCAGTATTTT
TRBV9	-	-	TRBJ1-1	CASSVDLNTEAFF	TGTGCCAGCAGCGTAGATTTGAACACTGAAGCTTTCTTT
TRBV7-3	TRBD2	many	TRBJ2-1	CASSRGGSSYNEQFF	TGTGCCAGCAGCCGGGGGGGAAGCTCCTACAATGAGCAGTTCTTC
TRBV7-2	TRBD2	-	TRBJ2-1	CASSLAGSGGAPEQFF	TGTGCCAGCAGCTTAGCAGGAAGCGGGGGGGCCCCTGAGCAGTTCTTC
TRBV20-1	TRBD1	few	TRBJ1-1	CSASGGQGPTEAFF	TGCAGTGCTAGTGGGGGACAGGGGCCCACTGAAGCTTTCTTT
TRBV6-5	-	few	TRBJ2-3	CASSYSTWGNTDTQYF	TGTGCCAGCAGTTACTCGACGTGGGGGAACACAGATACGCAGTATTTT
TRBV2	-	-	TRBJ1-1	CASRGRGNTEAFF	TGTGCCAGCAGAGGTAGGGGGAACACTGAAGCTTTCTTT
TRBV7-2	-	many	TRBJ2-1	CASARQGRGNEQFF	TGTGCCAGCGCCCGACAGGGACGGGGGAATGAGCAGTTCTTC
TRBV12-3/TRBV12-4	TRBD2	-	TRBJ2-2	CASGRRTSSGELFF	TGTGCCAGCGGCCGGAGGACTAGCTCCGGGGAGCTGTTTTTT
TRBV20-1	TRBD1	-	TRBJ2-1	CSAEDRDSYNEQFF	TGCAGTGCAGAAGACAGGGATTCCTACAATGAGCAGTTCTTC
TRBV12-3/TRBV12-4	TRBD2	-	TRBJ2-1	CASNSGGPYEQFF	TGTGCCAGCAATAGCGGGGGGCCATATGAGCAGTTCTTC
TRBV6-5	-	-	TRBJ1-1	CASSKGQNTEAFF	TGTGCCAGCAGTAAGGGACAGAACACTGAAGCTTTCTTT
TRBV7-9	TRBD1	-	TRBJ2-7	CASSSTRTGMEQYF	TGTGCCAGCAGCTCAACTAGGACAGGGATGGAGCAGTACTTC
TRBV7-9	-	-	TRBJ1-1	CASSSSGSTEAFF	TGTGCCAGCAGCTCATCGGGGAGCACTGAAGCTTTCTTT
TRBV27	TRBD1	-	TRBJ1-5	CASSTDRDNQPQHF	TGTGCCAGCAGTACCGACAGGGACAATCAGCCCCAGCATTTT
TRBV6-6	-	few	TRBJ2-1	CASSKLSGASYNEQFF	TGTGCCAGCAGTAAGCTCTCGGGGGCCTCCTACAATGAGCAGTTCTTC
TRBV5-5	-	many	TRBJ2-3	CASNALPRDTSMAGTQYF	TGTGCCAGCAACGCTTTACCCCGGGACACCAGTATGGCTGGTACGCAGTATTTT
TRBV20-1	-	once	TRBJ2-3	CSADDMDRTDTQYF	TGCAGTGCTGATGACATGGACCGCACAGATACGCAGTATTTT
TRBV7-7	-	few	TRBJ2-3	CASSRGGAHTDTQYF	TGTGCTAGCAGCCGCGGAGGAGCACACACAGATACGCAGTATTTT
TRBV12-3/TRBV12-4	TRBD1	-	TRBJ1-2	CASRGQGVYGYTF	TGTGCCAGCAGGGGACAGGGAGTCTATGGCTACACCTTC
TRBV7-2	-	few	TRBJ2-5	CASSFQGGTETQYF	TGTGCCAGCAGCTTTCAGGGTGGGACAGAGACCCAGTACTTC
TRBV7-2	-	few	TRBJ2-1	CASRAGPYNEQFF	TGTGCCAGCCGGGCAGGGCCCTACAATGAGCAGTTCTTC
TRBV4-1	TRBD1	few	TRBJ1-2	CASSRPDRANYGYTF	TGCGCCAGCAGCCGTCCCGACAGGGCTAACTATGGCTACACCTTC
TRBV24-1	-	-	TRBJ2-3	CATSDSGGAGDTQYF	TGTGCCACCAGTGATTCCGGGGGCGCCGGAGATACGCAGTATTTT
TRBV9	-	-	TRBJ2-7	CASSPLGQASYEQYF	TGTGCCAGCAGCCCTCTGGGACAAGCCTCCTACGAGCAGTACTTC
TRBV6-5	-	-	TRBJ1-5	CASSSRGQPQHF	TGTGCCAGCAGTAGCAGGGGACAGCCCCAGCATTTT
TRBV29-1	-	-	TRBJ2-6	CSGTVSGANVLTF	TGCAGCGGTACAGTCTCTGGGGCCAACGTCCTGACTTTC
TRBV20-1	-	-	TRBJ2-5	CSARAGGPQGTQYF	TGCAGTGCTAGAGCCGGAGGGCCCCAGGGGACCCAGTACTTC
TRBV9	TRBD1	many	TRBJ2-5	CASSSGTESQETQYF	TGTGCCAGCAGCTCCGGGACAGAGAGCCAAGAGACCCAGTACTTC
TRBV6-6	TRBD1	many	TRBJ1-2	CASSYDRGGYTF	TGTGCCAGCAGTTACGACAGGGGCGGCTACACCTTC
TRBV6-6	-	-	TRBJ2-1	CASSYGASEVYNEQFF	TGTGCCAGCAGTTATGGGGCTAGCGAGGTTTACAATGAGCAGTTCTTC
TRBV7-2	-	few	TRBJ2-4	CASSPGFVNIQYF	TGTGCCAGCAGTCCCGGGTTCGTTAACATTCAGTACTTC
TRBV20-1	-	-	TRBJ2-3	CSAARGGTDTQYF	TGCAGTGCGGCCAGGGGGGGTACAGATACGCAGTATTTT
TRBV7-3	-	-	TRBJ2-7	CASSLSRAQGYEQYF	TGTGCCAGCAGCTTAAGTCGGGCCCAGGGCTACGAGCAGTACTTC
TRBV28	TRBD2	few	TRBJ2-2	CASNLAGGPNTGELFF	TGTGCCAGCAACCTAGCGGGGGGTCCGAACACCGGGGAGCTGTTTTTT
TRBV6-5	TRBD1	few	TRBJ2-7	CASSSLFRYRGSYEQYF	TGTGCCAGCAGTTCCTTATTCCGGTACAGGGGTTCCTACGAGCAGTACTTC
TRBV6-6	-	few	TRBJ1-5	CASSTSGFQPQHF	TGTGCCAGCAGTACCTCGGGGTTTCAGCCCCAGCATTTT
TRBV11-2	-	-	TRBJ2-2	CASSLNGKGLTGAAGELFF	TGTGCCAGCAGCTTAAATGGAAAGGGACTGACGGGAGCGGCCGGGGAGCTGTTTTTT
TRBV5-1	TRBD1	-	TRBJ1-1	CASTSGTGNTEAFF	TGCGCCAGCACCAGCGGGACAGGGAACACTGAAGCTTTCTTT
TRBV20-1	-	-	TRBJ1-1	CSAKGAGKPAEAFF	TGCAGTGCTAAAGGGGCAGGGAAGCCTGCTGAAGCTTTCTTT
TRBV7-2	-	few	TRBJ2-1	CASSLVGDGSYYYNEQFF	TGTGCCAGCAGCTTAGTTGGGGACGGTTCTTACTACTACAATGAGCAGTTCTTC
TRBV6-6	TRBD2	few	TRBJ2-3	CASGPSGGSSTDTQYF	TGTGCCAGCGGTCCTAGCGGGGGGTCGTCGACAGATACGCAGTATTTT